One sample yielded the 27 T cell receptor beta chains listed below, sequenced in a study of cytomegalovirus exposure and HLA in healthy donors. Sequenced by immunoSEQ multiplex PCR; TCRdb stores in-frame clones only, minus some. The sample carries 150,000 to 200,000 clones, more than 80% recorded once. The specimen sequenced was PBMCs. These receptors all stem from a man younger than 35 in good health and CMV-seropositive.

Only a few counts were recorded for this clone. CDR3 sequence: CAWDNRYSEQYF. In DNA form, the CDR3 reads TGTGCCTGGGATAACCGCTACAGCGAGCAGTACTTC. The J gene is TRBJ2-7, the V gene TRBV30, with D unclear. Germline V gene data show CDR1 as GTSNPN and CDR2 as SVGIG (reference sequence). There are 12 residues in the CDR3. V was cut by 5 bases and J by 6 bases, with 14 bases left in between.

The V call is TRBV4-3, the J call TRBJ1-5; D ambiguous. V was shortened by 4 bases and J by 6 bases, with 10 bases between the two germline ends. The CDR3 totals 13 residues. CDR1 is LGHNA and CDR2 is YSLEER in the germline V gene. The CDR3 DNA follows: TGCGCCAGCAGCCGAGAGAGGTTTCAGCCCCAGCATTTT. It is translated as CASSRERFQPQHF.

The chain is built from TRBV6-5 and TRBJ2-7, with a possible D match to TRBD1 (5 bases). The CDR3 has 14 residues. Germline V CDR1 and CDR2: MNHEY, SVGAGI. The germline V and J ends were trimmed by 2 bases and 3 bases, with 11 bases remaining between them. The DNA of the CDR3 is TGTGCCAGCAGTTACAGACAGAATAACTACGAGCAGTACTTC. Translation: CASSYRQNNYEQYF.

The genes are TRBV15 and TRBJ2-1; 9 positions match TRBD1. With 1 base clipped from V and 2 bases from J, the junction kept 6 bases outside the gene matches. The germline V gene encodes CDR1 LNHNV and CDR2 YYDKDF (reference sequence). This CDR3 has 17 residues. CDR3 in amino acids: CATSRAADRGPYNEQFF. CDR3 DNA sequence: TGTGCCACCAGCAGAGCCGCGGACAGGGGTCCCTACAATGAGCAGTTCTTC.

The chain links TRBV18 to TRBJ2-1, with 10 bases lining up with TRBD2. This CDR3 has 17 residues. From germline, CDR1 is KGHSH and CDR2 LQKENI. Trimming removed 3 bases from V and 1 base from J; junction bases left unmatched: 6. As DNA, the CDR3 is TGTGCCAGCTCACCTCGACGAGCGGGAGGGTCCTACAATGAGCAGTTCTTC. This encodes CASSPRRAGGSYNEQFF.

This clone was observed a handful of times. The rearrangement links TRBV9 to TRBJ2-1; D is undetermined. CDR3 length: 16 residues. V lost 0 bases to trimming and J lost 5 bases, with 15 bases between them. The germline CDR1 and CDR2 sequences are SGDLS and YYNGEE. CDR3 loop: CASSVGVQRSDNEQFF. CDR3 coding DNA: TGTGCCAGCAGCGTAGGTGTCCAGCGATCGGACAATGAGCAGTTCTTC.

The chain joins TRBV30 to TRBJ1-4, with D possibly matching TRBD1 (5 bases). V lost 0 bases to trimming and J lost 2 bases, with 10 bases between them. CDR1 GTSNPN and CDR2 SVGIG come from the germline V gene (reference sequence). The CDR3 runs to 15 residues. CDR3 DNA: TGTGCCTGGAGTGTAGGGGTGGGGACTAATGAAAAACTGTTTTTT. It yields the protein CAWSVGVGTNEKLFF.

The chain is built from TRBV7-6 and TRBJ1-4, with TRBD1 matching over 9 bases. The CDR3 runs 15 residues. CDR1 SGHVS and CDR2 FNYEAQ come from the germline V gene. V was clipped by 5 bases and J by 8 bases; unmatched bases: 9. For the CDR3, the DNA is TGTGCCAGCAGCCGGATCGGGACAGGGAACGAAAAACTGTTTTTT. Translated: CASSRIGTGNEKLFF.

The chain joins TRBV6-1 to TRBJ2-3; D uncertain. The V gene's germline CDR1 is MNHNS and CDR2 SASEGT. V lost 0 bases and J 4 bases, leaving 23 bases between the germline ends. The CDR3 runs to 19 residues. CDR3 nucleotides: TGTGCCAGCAGTGAAGCGTATACGACCATACCAGGCAGGTCAGATACGCAGTATTTT. This sequence encodes CASSEAYTTIPGRSDTQYF.

The V gene is TRBV7-8, the J gene TRBJ2-3; D may be TRBD2 (7 bases). The CDR3 spans 15 residues. V lost 3 bases to trimming and J lost 10 bases, with 20 bases between them. Germline-derived CDR1 and CDR2 are SGHVS and FQNEAQ. CDR3 bases: TGTGCCAGCAGCTTTATTCGTGGGTCGCGGGGGCCGCAGTATTTT. This sequence encodes CASSFIRGSRGPQYF.

The chain combines TRBV29-1 with TRBJ2-1; D is ambiguous. V gave up 2 bases and J gave up 6 bases, with 11 bases separating them. In germline, CDR1 is SQVTM, CDR2 ANQGSEA. CDR3 size: 13 residues. The CDR3 coding sequence is TGCAGCGTTGAACCCACAAGTATCAATGAGCAGTTCTTC. It codes for CSVEPTSINEQFF.

The CDR3 loop is CASKARRGYTDTQYF. The CDR3 region has the DNA TGTGCCAGCAAGGCCCGCAGGGGGTATACAGATACGCAGTATTTT. This chain connects TRBV27 to TRBJ2-3, with 7 nucleotides matching TRBD1. Germline-derived CDR1 and CDR2 are MNHEY and SMNVEV (reference sequence). The CDR3 extends over 15 amino acids. V was pared by 7 bases and J by 3 bases, with 10 bases of the junction left unmatched.

This chain connects TRBV27 to TRBJ2-7, with 8 nucleotides matching TRBD2. This CDR3 spans 14 amino acids. V dropped 1 base and J dropped 13; count of bases not matched to a gene: 12. CDR1 and CDR2 (germline): MNHEY, SMNVEV (reference sequence). CDR3 residues: CASSLFSGSSRVYF. The CDR3 nucleotides are TGTGCCAGCAGTTTATTCAGCGGGAGTTCCCGAGTCTACTTC.

The V gene is TRBV30, the J gene TRBJ2-7; tentatively, D is TRBD2 (6 bases). Germline CDR1 is GTSNPN and CDR2 is SVGIG (reference sequence). The CDR3 is made up of 14 amino acids. V gave up 2 bases and J gave up 6 bases, with 17 bases separating them. The CDR3 coding sequence is TGTGCCTGGAGTAAAAGGAGGGCTGGGGGCGAGCAGTACTTC. As protein: CAWSKRRAGGEQYF. Full variable domain (outside the CDR3, taken from reference TRBV30 and TRBJ2-7): SQTIHQWPATLVQPVGSPLSLECTVEGTSNPNLYWYRQAAGRGLQLLFYSVGIGQISSEVPQNLSASRPQDRQFILSSKKLLLSDSGFYLCAWSKRRAGGEQYFGPGTRLTVT.

The chain employs TRBV2 and TRBJ2-3, with TRBD1 matching over 8 bases. Germline V gene sequence: CDR1 SNHLY, CDR2 FYNNEI. This CDR3 has 14 residues. Trimming removed 6 bases from V and 2 bases from J; junction bases left unmatched: 4. CDR3 sequence (DNA): TGTGCCAGCAGGGAGACAGGGGCCACAGATACGCAGTATTTT. Amino acid sequence: CASRETGATDTQYF.

This clone was picked up one time. The chain couples TRBV9 to TRBJ2-7, with no clear D. Germline assignment: CDR1 SGDLS and CDR2 YYNGEE. CDR3 size: 14 residues. V was clipped by 0 bases and J by 0 bases, with 7 bases between them. CDR3 sequence (DNA): TGTGCCAGCAGCGTAGCGAGCGTCTCCTACGAGCAGTACTTC. The encoded protein is CASSVASVSYEQYF. Full variable domain (outside the CDR3, taken from reference TRBV9 and TRBJ2-7): DSGVTQTPKHLITATGQRVTLRCSPRSGDLSVYWYQQSLDQGLQFLIQYYNGEERAKGNILERFSAQQFPDLHSELNLSSLELGDSALYFCASSVASVSYEQYFGPGTRLTVT.

A single count supports this clone. The gene calls are TRBV6-5 and TRBJ1-1; 7 nucleotides agree with TRBD1. CDR3 length equals 11 residues. Germline V gene data show CDR1 as MNHEY and CDR2 as SVGAGI. V dropped 5 bases and J dropped 8; count of bases not matched to a gene: 2. The CDR3 spells CASSTGAEAFF. The CDR3 bases are TGTGCCAGCAGTACAGGGGCGGAAGCTTTCTTT.

The gene calls are TRBV5-1 and TRBJ1-3; D gene uncertain. V was shortened by 6 bases and J by 1 base, with 8 bases between the two germline ends. CDR1 and CDR2 from the germline V gene are SGHRS and YFSETQ. This CDR3 region has 13 residues. CDR3 residues: CASTPESGNTIYF. The CDR3 DNA is TGCGCCAGCACCCCAGAATCTGGAAACACCATATATTTT.

The chain recombines TRBV19 with TRBJ1-5; 10 nucleotides match TRBD1. Trimming at V came to 3 bases and at J to 4 bases, leaving 3 bases not matched to a gene. Per the germline V gene, CDR1 is LNHDA and CDR2 is SQIVND (reference sequence). This CDR3 is 15 amino acids long. CDR3 sequence (DNA): TGTGCCAGTAGTATCCGGGACAGGGGTAATCAGCCCCAGCATTTT. Its protein product is CASSIRDRGNQPQHF.

The genes are TRBV28 and TRBJ1-2, with 7 bases matching TRBD1. Per germline, CDR1 MDHEN and CDR2 SYDVKM. Trimming removed 6 bases from V and 5 bases from J; junction bases left unmatched: 6. The length of the CDR3 is 13 residues. The CDR3 reads CASRTPGGYGYTF. The CDR3 DNA sequence: TGTGCCAGCAGAACCCCAGGGGGGTATGGCTACACCTTC.

The CDR3 coding sequence is TGTGCCAGCAGTTATCTGTCCACAGATACGCAGTATTTT. Translating it yields CASSYLSTDTQYF. This rearrangement joins TRBV6-6 to TRBJ2-3; D is unresolved. The V end lost 3 bases, the J end lost 2 bases, and 6 bases lay between the germline ends. The CDR3 spans 13 residues. Germline V gene lookup returns CDR1 MNHNY and CDR2 SVGAGI (reference sequence).

V is TRBV7-3 and J is TRBJ2-2; 8 nucleotides match TRBD1. Germline V lookup: CDR1 SGHTA, CDR2 FQGTGA. The J segment lost 7 bases and the V segment lost 2 bases, leaving 6 bases of the junction unmatched. The CDR3 covers 15 residues. The CDR3 loop is CASSLLQGAVGELFF. DNA for the CDR3: TGTGCCAGCAGCTTATTGCAGGGGGCAGTCGGGGAGCTGTTTTTT.

In nucleotides, the CDR3 is TGTGCCAGCAGCGTCCGCCTAGCGGGAGCCGAGCAGTACTTC. Its protein product is CASSVRLAGAEQYF. The chain has TRBV27 and TRBJ2-7; 10 nucleotides align to TRBD2. V was clipped by 6 bases and J by 6 bases; unmatched bases: 8. This CDR3 comprises 14 residues. Per the germline V gene, CDR1 is MNHEY and CDR2 is SMNVEV (reference sequence).

This chain joins TRBV18 and TRBJ1-5; 9 bases are a match to TRBD1. V gave up 2 bases and J gave up 1 base; unmatched junction bases: 12. This CDR3 has 19 amino acids. Per germline, CDR1 KGHSH and CDR2 LQKENI. The CDR3 bases are TGTGCCAGCTCACCAGTTGAGACAGGGGGAAGTGCGAGCAATCAGCCCCAGCATTTT. This encodes CASSPVETGGSASNQPQHF.

This chain links TRBV5-4 with TRBJ2-7; 9 nucleotides align to TRBD1. The CDR3 length is 15 residues. Germline V gene sequence: CDR1 SGHNT, CDR2 YYREEE (reference sequence). V lost 3 bases and J lost 5; bases outside the gene matches: 9. CDR3 DNA: TGTGCCAGCAGCTGGGGCTACGGGGACAGGGACGAGCAGTACTTC. The encoded protein is CASSWGYGDRDEQYF.

This clone was detected only a few times. The V call is TRBV6-6, the J call TRBJ2-7; D is possibly TRBD1 (6 bases). CDR3 size: 15 residues. V lost 2 bases and J lost 3, with 14 bases in between. Germline CDR1 reads MNHNY; CDR2 reads SVGAGI (reference sequence). The CDR3 nucleotides read TGTGCCAGCAGTTACACACAGGGAAGTCGCTACGAGCAGTACTTC. This sequence encodes CASSYTQGSRYEQYF.

The rearrangement links TRBV5-4 to TRBJ2-1; TRBD2 is a possible D gene (5 bases). The CDR3 covers 13 residues. CDR1 and CDR2 from the germline V gene are SGHNT and YYREEE (reference sequence). V gave up 4 bases and J gave up 5 bases, with 10 bases separating them. Written as DNA, the CDR3 is TGTGCCAGCAGCGCCCCCGGGGACAATGAGCAGTTCTTC. The encoded protein is CASSAPGDNEQFF. The complete variable domain, with remaining parts taken from reference TRBV5-4 and TRBJ2-1, reads ETGVTQSPTHLIKTRGQQVTLRCSSQSGHNTVSWYQQALGQGPQFIFQYYREEENGRGNFPPRFSGLQFPNYSSELNVNALELDDSALYLCASSAPGDNEQFFGPGTRLTVL.